The source of this TCR beta chain is a study of breast tumors, draining lymph nodes, adjacent tissues. Study outcomes and limitations: Luminal-like breast cancer showed significantly higher tumor–nontumor repertoire similarity than basal-like. Data only fit, rather than demonstrated, lymph node origin of most tumor T cells. Tumor repertoires ranked between lymph nodes and nontumor tissue in diversity, with V and J gene preferences.

Axillary draining lymph nodes of breast cancer patients supplied the node samples. TCRdb analysed the multiplex PCR reads with MiXCR anew, one entry per CDR3 protein. The table lists around 290,000 distinct CDR3 sequences, about 30% of them singletons. This clonotype was recorded a few times. Its specificity is not known. J was trimmed by 4 bases and V by 5 bases; bases with no gene match: 12. In germline, CDR1 is MNHEY, CDR2 SVGEGT. The CDR3 is 17 residues long. Material for sequencing was axillary lymph node tissue. The chain carries TRBV6-2 or TRBV6-3 and TRBJ2-7; 12 bases fit TRBD2. The receptor comes from a female donor with breast cancer. Some clones in this sample may be carry-over from other donors' samples. The CDR3 here is CASSKPRTSGNVYEQYF. CDR3 nucleotide sequence: TGTGCCAGCAGTAAACCCCGGACTAGCGGGAACGTTTACGAGCAGTACTTC.